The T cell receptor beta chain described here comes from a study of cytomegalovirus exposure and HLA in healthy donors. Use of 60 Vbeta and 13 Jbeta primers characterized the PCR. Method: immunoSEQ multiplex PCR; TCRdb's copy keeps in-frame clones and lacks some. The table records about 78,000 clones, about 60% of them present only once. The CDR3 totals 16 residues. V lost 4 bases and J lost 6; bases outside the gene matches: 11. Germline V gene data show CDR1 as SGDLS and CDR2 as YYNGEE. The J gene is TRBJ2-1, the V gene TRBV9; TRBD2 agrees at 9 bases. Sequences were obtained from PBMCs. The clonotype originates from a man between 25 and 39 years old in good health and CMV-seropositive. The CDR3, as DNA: TGTGCCAGCAGCTCTTCGACTAGCGGAAGGGGCAATGAGCAGTTCTTC. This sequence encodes CASSSSTSGRGNEQFF.